This T cell receptor beta chain is from a study of shared clonotypes between healthy human individuals. General study points: Sharing across four donors was highest in naive CD4 (approximately 5%) and lowest in memory CD8 (around 0.4%). Non-shared clonotypes were found to have lower generation probabilities than the clonotypes that were shared by all four of the sorted-subset donors.

CD8 cells classed as naive were CD45RO-negative and positively selected for CCR7, excluding terminally differentiated effector memory CD45RA+ cells. There were only Caucasian adults among the donors, and all lived in Nashville, Tennessee. The protocol was immunoSEQ multiplex PCR, while the TCRdb copy is restricted to in-frame clones and leaves out a portion. Altogether about 2.1 million clones are present, about 93% being singletons, with the ten largest covering around 1.8%. Of note for this clone: The antigen is unknown.

The specimen sequenced was naive CD8+ T cells from PBMCs. This sequence was found in a man aged 18 to 35 in good health. Some clones in this sample may be carry-over from other donors' samples.

The CDR3 protein is CASSEFFGDGYQPQHF. CDR3 sequence (DNA): TGTGCCAGCAGTGAATTTTTCGGAGACGGATATCAGCCCCAGCATTTT. The J gene is TRBJ1-5, the V gene TRBV6-1, with D uncertain. V was clipped by 2 bases and J by 5 bases, with 16 bases between them. The CDR3 length is 16 residues. The germline CDR1 and CDR2 sequences are MNHNS and SASEGT.